This T cell receptor (beta chain) was sequenced during a study of CD8+CD57+ T cells in acquired aplastic anemia. Genomic DNA was employed as the template in profiling TCR beta VDJ and CDR3. TCRdb reprocessed the reads with MiXCR, giving one entry per CDR3 protein. The table shows about 470,000 distinct CDR3 sequences, with more than 25% occurring only once. Broader study findings: Patients and controls had CD8+ Simpson's diversity values that were not significantly distinct.

Patients who underwent sequencing had shown CD8+CD57+ cell expansion by flow cytometry. A word on this clonotype: As yet, its antigen is unknown.

V lost 5 bases to trimming and J lost 15 bases; unmatched junction nucleotides: 13. The germline CDR1 and CDR2 sequences are SNHLY and FYNNEI. This CDR3 spans 13 amino acids. The specimen was sorted CD4+, CD8+, or CD8+CD57+ T cells (not recorded which) from PBMCs. The chain is built from TRBV2 and TRBJ2-1; 7 nucleotides align to TRBD2. This TCR came from a human donor with aplastic anemia. CDR3 bases: TGTGCCAGCAGTCTAGGTATAGCGGGCGCTGGGTTCTTC. As protein: CASSLGIAGAGFF.